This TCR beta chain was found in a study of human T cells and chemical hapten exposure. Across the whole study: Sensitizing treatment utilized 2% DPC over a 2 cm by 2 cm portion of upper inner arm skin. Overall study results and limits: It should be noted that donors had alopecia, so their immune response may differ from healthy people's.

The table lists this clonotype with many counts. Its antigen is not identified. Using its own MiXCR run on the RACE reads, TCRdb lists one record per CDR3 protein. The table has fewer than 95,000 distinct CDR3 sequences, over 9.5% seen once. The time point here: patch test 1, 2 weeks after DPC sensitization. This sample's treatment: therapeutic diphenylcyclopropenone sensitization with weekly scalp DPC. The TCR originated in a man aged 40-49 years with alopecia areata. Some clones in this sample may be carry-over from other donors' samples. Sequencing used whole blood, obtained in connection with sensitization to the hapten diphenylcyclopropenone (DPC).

DNA for the CDR3: TGTGCCAGCAGCTTAGCAGGGCAGGGGGCCTACGAGCAGTACTTC. It encodes CASSLAGQGAYEQYF. V is TRBV7-2 and J is TRBJ2-7; 7 positions agree with TRBD1. The germline gives CDR1 SGHTA, CDR2 FQGNSA. V lost 0 bases, J lost 2 bases, and 4 bases stayed unmatched. This CDR3 has 15 residues. The full variable domain, in which reference TRBV7-2 and TRBJ2-7 provide the parts outside the CDR3, is GAGVSQSPSNKVTEKGKDVELRCDPISGHTALYWYRQSLGQGLEFLIYFQGNSAPDKSGLPSDRFSAERTGGSVSTLTIQRTQQEDSAVYLCASSLAGQGAYEQYFGPGTRLTVT.